The rows below give T cell receptor beta chains drawn from one sample of a study of blood T cell repertoires in COVID-19. Assay: immunoSEQ multiplex PCR; the TCRdb copy retains only in-frame clones and omits some. The sample includes hundreds of thousands of clones, approximately 81% of them seen just once. The sample taken for sequencing was peripheral blood. These receptors were obtained from a woman aged 80 or over with acute or convalescent COVID-19. Each CDR3 is given with its conserved first and last residue. Fields, in order: clone size, D gene, J gene, V gene, CDR3 DNA, CDR3 protein. The D gene is left open where the match is weak. Clone size is shown for a subset of rows, as once, few, many or a class of expanded clone.

size: NA
D: TRBD1
J: TRBJ2-7
V: TRBV4-3
DNA: TGCGCCAGCAGCCGGGGGACAGGGGATATGTACGAGCAGTACTTC
CDR3: CASSRGTGDMYEQYF

size: NA
D: TRBD1
J: TRBJ1-2
V: TRBV5-5
DNA: TGTGCCAGCAGCTTGGGCAGGACAGGGGCATGGTATGGCTACACCTTC
CDR3: CASSLGRTGAWYGYTF

size: NA
D: TRBD2
J: TRBJ2-1
V: TRBV27
DNA: TGTGCCAGCAGTTTATCACCAGGGGCTAGCGGGAGGTATTACAATGAGCAGTTCTTC
CDR3: CASSLSPGASGRYYNEQFF

size: NA
D: NA
J: TRBJ1-3
V: TRBV7-6
DNA: TGTGCCAGCAGCCCGGGGTTCTTTGGAAACACCATATATTTT
CDR3: CASSPGFFGNTIYF

size: NA
D: TRBD1
J: TRBJ2-2
V: TRBV5-1
DNA: TGCGCCAGCAGGTTTACCGGGACAGGGAACACCGGGGAGCTGTTTTTT
CDR3: CASRFTGTGNTGELFF

size: NA
D: NA
J: TRBJ1-1
V: TRBV6-1
DNA: TGTGCCAGCAGTGAAGACAGGGTCCCCACTGAAGCTTTCTTT
CDR3: CASSEDRVPTEAFF

size: NA
D: NA
J: TRBJ1-3
V: TRBV30
DNA: TGTGCCTGTAGATCTAATGGAAACACCATATATTTT
CDR3: CACRSNGNTIYF

size: NA
D: NA
J: TRBJ1-1
V: TRBV16
DNA: TGTGCCAGCAGCGACCACAGGGTTGGCACTGAAGCTTTCTTT
CDR3: CASSDHRVGTEAFF

size: NA
D: TRBD1
J: TRBJ1-6
V: TRBV5-6
DNA: TGTGCCAGCAGCCGTGGGACAGGGGTATCACCCCTCCACTTT
CDR3: CASSRGTGVSPLHF

size: many
D: NA
J: TRBJ2-2
V: TRBV7-2
DNA: TGTGCCAGCACCCCCCGGGGTTACACCGGGGAGCTGTTTTTT
CDR3: CASTPRGYTGELFF

size: NA
D: TRBD2
J: TRBJ2-2
V: TRBV20-1
DNA: TGCAGTGCTAGTCCCTCGGGCGGGGGAGTTACCGGGGAGCTGTTTTTT
CDR3: CSASPSGGGVTGELFF

size: NA
D: NA
J: TRBJ1-1
V: TRBV7-2
DNA: TGTGCCAGCAGCTTAATGGAGACGAACACTGAAGCTTTCTTT
CDR3: CASSLMETNTEAFF

size: once
D: NA
J: TRBJ2-7
V: TRBV3-1/TRBV3-2
DNA: TGTGCCAGCAGCTCCGGGCCTAGCACCGCCTACGAGCAGTACTTC
CDR3: CASSSGPSTAYEQYF

size: once
D: TRBD1
J: TRBJ1-1
V: TRBV27
DNA: TGTGCCAGCAGCCTAGACTGGACAGGGATAACTGAAGCTTTCTTT
CDR3: CASSLDWTGITEAFF

size: NA
D: TRBD2
J: TRBJ2-3
V: TRBV11-3
DNA: TGTGCCAGCAGCTTCGCCGGGGGGGCGGGAGATACGCAGTATTTT
CDR3: CASSFAGGAGDTQYF

size: NA
D: NA
J: TRBJ1-1
V: TRBV7-3
DNA: TGTGCCAGCAGCCCCTCCGGGTCAACGTCTGTTGAAGCTTTCTTT
CDR3: CASSPSGSTSVEAFF

size: NA
D: TRBD2
J: TRBJ2-3
V: TRBV6-2/TRBV6-3
DNA: TGTGCCAGCAGCGTAGCGGGGGACCACACAGATACGCAGTATTTT
CDR3: CASSVAGDHTDTQYF

size: NA
D: NA
J: TRBJ1-1
V: TRBV12-3/TRBV12-4
DNA: TGTGCCACTCTATGGGGGCAGAGCACTGAAGCTTTCTTT
CDR3: CATLWGQSTEAFF

size: NA
D: NA
J: TRBJ1-2
V: TRBV30
DNA: TGTGCCTGGAGTGTACTTCTCGGACTGGGTGGCTACACCTTC
CDR3: CAWSVLLGLGGYTF

size: NA
D: NA
J: TRBJ1-1
V: TRBV27
DNA: TGTGCCAGCAAATTTTCCCTCGCCGGGAGTGCGGCTTTCTTT
CDR3: CASKFSLAGSAAFF

size: NA
D: NA
J: TRBJ2-4
V: TRBV28
DNA: TGTGCCAGCCAGGGACTGGGGATAGCCAAAAACATTCAGTACTTC
CDR3: CASQGLGIAKNIQYF

size: NA
D: TRBD1
J: TRBJ1-5
V: TRBV9
DNA: TGTGCCAGCAGCGCCGGACAGGGGAGTTGGCAGCCCCAGCATTTT
CDR3: CASSAGQGSWQPQHF

size: few
D: TRBD1
J: TRBJ1-5
V: TRBV10-1
DNA: TGCGCCAGCAGTGCGACAGGGAATCAGCCCCAGCATTTT
CDR3: CASSATGNQPQHF

size: NA
D: TRBD1
J: TRBJ1-1
V: TRBV20-1
DNA: TGCAGTGCTAGGGACGACAGGGGAGCTTTCTTT
CDR3: CSARDDRGAFF

size: NA
D: NA
J: TRBJ1-4
V: TRBV19
DNA: TGTGCCAGTGGGCACTCTACCGAAAAACTGTTTTTT
CDR3: CASGHSTEKLFF

size: NA
D: NA
J: TRBJ2-2
V: TRBV5-5
DNA: TGTGCCAGCAGCTTCAACAGGGCGGACACCGGGGAGCTGTTTTTT
CDR3: CASSFNRADTGELFF

size: once
D: TRBD2
J: TRBJ2-1
V: TRBV27
DNA: TGTGCCAGCAGTTTATATAACCCGGGACTAGCGAGCTACAATGAGCAGTTCTTC
CDR3: CASSLYNPGLASYNEQFF

size: NA
D: TRBD2
J: TRBJ2-1
V: TRBV5-1
DNA: TGCGCCAGCAGCTTCCCGCCCGGGACTACCAACTACAATGAGCAGTTCTTC
CDR3: CASSFPPGTTNYNEQFF

size: NA
D: NA
J: TRBJ2-7
V: TRBV19
DNA: TGTGCCAGTAGTCCGAGTTCACAGGGGAGGATAGTAAGGTACGAGCAGTACTTC
CDR3: CASSPSSQGRIVRYEQYF

size: NA
D: NA
J: TRBJ1-4
V: TRBV7-2
DNA: TGTGCCAGCAGCTACCGGGTAAATGAAAAACTGTTTTTT
CDR3: CASSYRVNEKLFF

size: NA
D: NA
J: TRBJ1-2
V: TRBV2
DNA: TGTGCCAGCAGTTCACGGGGGACCTATGGCTACACCTTC
CDR3: CASSSRGTYGYTF

size: NA
D: TRBD1
J: TRBJ2-1
V: TRBV19
DNA: TGTGCCAGTAGTATAGTAGGGGGACAGGGAGGCGATGAGCAGTTCTTC
CDR3: CASSIVGGQGGDEQFF

size: few
D: TRBD1
J: TRBJ1-6
V: TRBV2
DNA: TGTGCCAGCAGGGACGGGACAGCAAATTCACCCCTCCACTTT
CDR3: CASRDGTANSPLHF

size: NA
D: NA
J: TRBJ1-1
V: TRBV12-3/TRBV12-4
DNA: TGTGCCAGCAGTTTGCGGGGTGAAGCTTTCTTT
CDR3: CASSLRGEAFF

size: few
D: NA
J: TRBJ1-2
V: TRBV29-1
DNA: TGCAGCGTTGAACGGGGTAGCGGCTACACCTTC
CDR3: CSVERGSGYTF

size: once
D: NA
J: TRBJ2-7
V: TRBV19
DNA: TGTGCCAGTAGACGGGCCTTACAGGGCTCGGGCTACGAGCAGTACTTC
CDR3: CASRRALQGSGYEQYF

size: NA
D: NA
J: TRBJ1-1
V: TRBV2
DNA: TGTGCCAGCATTTCGGACACTGAAGCTTTCTTT
CDR3: CASISDTEAFF

size: NA
D: TRBD2
J: TRBJ2-6
V: TRBV19
DNA: TGTGCCAGTAGCCACACTAGCGGGGGAACTGGGGCCAACGTCCTGACTTTC
CDR3: CASSHTSGGTGANVLTF

size: NA
D: NA
J: TRBJ1-5
V: TRBV6-2/TRBV6-3
DNA: TGTGCCAGCAGTTATATACAGCAGTCCAATCAGCCCCAGCATTTT
CDR3: CASSYIQQSNQPQHF

size: NA
D: TRBD1
J: TRBJ2-3
V: TRBV9
DNA: TGTGCCAGCAGCGTTGGACAGGACACAGATACGCAGTATTTT
CDR3: CASSVGQDTDTQYF

size: NA
D: NA
J: TRBJ1-1
V: TRBV30
DNA: TGTGCCGGGTGCACAGGGTCCGGCACTGAAGCTTTCTTT
CDR3: CAGCTGSGTEAFF

size: NA
D: NA
J: TRBJ1-2
V: TRBV6-6
DNA: TGTGCCAGCAGTCCCCAGGGCAATGGCTACACCTTC
CDR3: CASSPQGNGYTF